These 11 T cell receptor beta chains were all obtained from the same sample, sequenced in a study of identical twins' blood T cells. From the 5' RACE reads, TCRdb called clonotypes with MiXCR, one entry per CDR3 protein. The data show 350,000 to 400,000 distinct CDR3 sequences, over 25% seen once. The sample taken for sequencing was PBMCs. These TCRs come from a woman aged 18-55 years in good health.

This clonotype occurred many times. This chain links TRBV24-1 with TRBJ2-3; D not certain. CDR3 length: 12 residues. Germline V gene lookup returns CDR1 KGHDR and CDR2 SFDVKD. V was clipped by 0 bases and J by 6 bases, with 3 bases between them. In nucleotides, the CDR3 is TGTGCCACCAGTGATTTGGGGGATACGCAGTATTTT. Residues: CATSDLGDTQYF.

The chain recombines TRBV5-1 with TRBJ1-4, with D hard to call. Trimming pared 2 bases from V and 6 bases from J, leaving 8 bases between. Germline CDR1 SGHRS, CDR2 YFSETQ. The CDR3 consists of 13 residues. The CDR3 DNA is TGCGCCAGCAGCTTAACGGAATATGAAAAACTGTTTTTT. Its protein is CASSLTEYEKLFF.

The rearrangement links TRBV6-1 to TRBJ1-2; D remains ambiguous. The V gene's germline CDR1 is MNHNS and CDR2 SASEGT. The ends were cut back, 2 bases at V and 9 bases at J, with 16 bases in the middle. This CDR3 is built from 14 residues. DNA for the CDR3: TGTGCCAGCAGTGAAAATAGTGGGGAGAGAAGCTACACCTTC. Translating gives CASSENSGERSYTF.

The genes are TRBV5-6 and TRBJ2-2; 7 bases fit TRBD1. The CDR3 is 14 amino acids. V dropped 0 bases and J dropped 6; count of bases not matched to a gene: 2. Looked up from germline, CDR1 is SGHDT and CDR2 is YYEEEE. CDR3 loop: CASSLDRGPGELFF. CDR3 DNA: TGTGCCAGCAGCTTGGACAGGGGACCCGGGGAGCTGTTTTTT.

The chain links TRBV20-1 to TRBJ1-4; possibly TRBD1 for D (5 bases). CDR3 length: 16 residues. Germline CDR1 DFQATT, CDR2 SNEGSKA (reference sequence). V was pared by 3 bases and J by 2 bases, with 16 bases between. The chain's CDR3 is CSASIGARATNEKLFF. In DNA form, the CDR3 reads TGCAGTGCTAGCATCGGGGCCCGGGCTACTAATGAAAAACTGTTTTTT.

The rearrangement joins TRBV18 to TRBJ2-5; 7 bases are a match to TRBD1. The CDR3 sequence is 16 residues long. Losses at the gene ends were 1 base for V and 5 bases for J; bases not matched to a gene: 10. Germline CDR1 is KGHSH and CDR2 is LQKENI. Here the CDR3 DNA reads TGTGCCAGCTCACCACGCTCAACAGGGGTGATGGAGACCCAGTACTTC. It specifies CASSPRSTGVMETQYF.

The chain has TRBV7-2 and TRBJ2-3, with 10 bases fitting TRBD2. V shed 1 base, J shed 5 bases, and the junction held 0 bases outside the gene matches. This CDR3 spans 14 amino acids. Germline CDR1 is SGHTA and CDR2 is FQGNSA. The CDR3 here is CASSLGLAGDTQYF. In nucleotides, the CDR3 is TGTGCCAGCAGCTTAGGACTAGCGGGAGATACGCAGTATTTT.

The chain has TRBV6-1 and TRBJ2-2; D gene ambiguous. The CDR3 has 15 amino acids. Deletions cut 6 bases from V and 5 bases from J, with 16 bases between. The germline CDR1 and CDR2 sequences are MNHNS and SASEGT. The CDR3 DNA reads TGTGCCAGCAGGACCGGGTCCACAGTAACCGGGGAGCTGTTTTTT. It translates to CASRTGSTVTGELFF.

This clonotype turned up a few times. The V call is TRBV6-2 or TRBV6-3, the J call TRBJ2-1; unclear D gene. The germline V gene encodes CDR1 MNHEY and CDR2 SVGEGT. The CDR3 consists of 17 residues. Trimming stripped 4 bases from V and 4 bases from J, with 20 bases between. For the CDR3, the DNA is TGTGCCAGCAGTTCGGGCAGGTGGTTTGACTCGTACAATGAGCAGTTCTTC. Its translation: CASSSGRWFDSYNEQFF.

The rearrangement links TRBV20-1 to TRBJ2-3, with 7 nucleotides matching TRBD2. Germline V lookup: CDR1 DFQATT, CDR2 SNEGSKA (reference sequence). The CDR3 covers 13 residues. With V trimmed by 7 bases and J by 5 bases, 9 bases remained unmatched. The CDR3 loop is CSVVRTRRDTQYF. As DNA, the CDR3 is TGCAGTGTAGTTAGGACTAGAAGAGATACGCAGTATTTT.

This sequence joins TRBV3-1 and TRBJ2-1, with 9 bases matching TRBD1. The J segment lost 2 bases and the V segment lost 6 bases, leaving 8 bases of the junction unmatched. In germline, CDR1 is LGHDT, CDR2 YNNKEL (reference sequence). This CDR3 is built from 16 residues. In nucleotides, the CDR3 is TGTGCCAGCAGTCCCACAGGGGGCCGCGCCTACAATGAGCAGTTCTTC. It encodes CASSPTGGRAYNEQFF.